These 18 T cell receptor beta chains share one sample of origin, sequenced in a study of blood T cells in healthy people across ages. Primed by a sample-barcoded 5' primer and a J-beta primer mix, a second PCR proceeded for about 7 to 11 cycles. TCRdb re-called the 5' RACE reads with MiXCR, one entry per CDR3 protein. The sample yields 600,000 to 850,000 distinct CDR3 sequences, roughly 25% seen once. These records were also assigned to another study, of T cells of mothers and their children.

The specimen was blood. The receptor source for this set is a boy aged 10-17 years in good health.

The rearrangement links TRBV11-2 to TRBJ1-4, with a possible D match to TRBD1 (5 bases). Germline V gene sequence: CDR1 SGHAT, CDR2 FQNNGV. V lost 5 bases to trimming and J lost 11 bases, with 15 bases between them. This CDR3 has 13 residues. The DNA for the CDR3 is TGTGCCAGCAGCCCACCGGGGGAATTCAAACTGTTTTTT. Encoded protein: CASSPPGEFKLFF.

This clonotype turned up a few times. V gene TRBV29-1 combines with J gene TRBJ2-5; D possibly corresponds to TRBD1 (6 bases). Germline CDR1 SQVTM, CDR2 ANQGSEA. With 6 bases removed from V and 4 bases from J, the gap between germline ends came to 15 bases. This CDR3 spans 13 amino acids. The CDR3 reads CSVDTGNRETQYF. The CDR3 bases are TGCAGCGTCGATACAGGGAATCGAGAGACCCAGTACTTC.

This clonotype was picked up many times. The chain carries TRBV20-1 and TRBJ2-4; D may be TRBD2 (6 bases). Germline V CDR1 and CDR2: DFQATT, SNEGSKA (reference sequence). The V gene lost 6 bases and the J gene lost 0 bases, with 9 bases spanning the gap. The CDR3 covers 13 residues. CDR3 coding DNA: TGCAGTGCCCGGACTATAGCCAAAAACATTCAGTACTTC. It is translated as CSARTIAKNIQYF.

This clonotype has at least ten counts. V gene TRBV29-1 combines with J gene TRBJ2-5; D could derive from TRBD1 or TRBD2 (5 bases each). With 3 bases removed from V and 0 bases from J, the gap between germline ends came to 5 bases. The CDR3 is made up of 12 amino acids. Germline CDR1 SQVTM, CDR2 ANQGSEA. The chain's CDR3 is CSVEGDQETQYF. In DNA form, the CDR3 reads TGCAGCGTTGAGGGGGACCAAGAGACCCAGTACTTC. The full variable domain, rest sourced from reference TRBV29-1 and TRBJ2-5, is SAVISQKPSRDICQRGTSLTIQCQVDSQVTMMFWYRQQPGQSLTLIATANQGSEATYESGFVIDKFPISRPNLTFSTLTVSNMSPEDSSIYLCSVEGDQETQYFGPGTRLLVL.

The table lists this clonotype with a few counts. The chain recombines TRBV20-1 with TRBJ1-1; maybe TRBD1 (5 bases). The germline gives CDR1 DFQATT, CDR2 SNEGSKA (reference sequence). This CDR3 spans 13 amino acids. Trimming took off 2 bases at V and 7 bases at J, with 14 bases between the two ends. As DNA, the CDR3 is TGCAGTGCTAGACCGACAGAGTATTTTGAAGCTTTCTTT. Translation gives CSARPTEYFEAFF.

The V gene is TRBV5-5, the J gene TRBJ2-7; perhaps TRBD1 as D (6 bases). Trimming shortened V by 0 bases and J by 3 bases, and 10 bases separated the two germline ends. The CDR3 is 14 amino acids. Germline V gene data show CDR1 as SGHKS and CDR2 as YYEKEE (reference sequence). The CDR3: CASSLAGQNYEQYF. The CDR3 region has the DNA TGTGCCAGCAGCTTGGCGGGACAAAACTACGAGCAGTACTTC.

This clonotype was observed a few times. CDR3 bases: TGTGCCAGCTCAACTCCGGGGGCGAGGAATGAGCAGTTCTTC. It codes for CASSTPGARNEQFF. This chain links TRBV25-1 with TRBJ2-5; D assignment may be TRBD1 or TRBD2 (6 bases each). Gene TRBJ2-1 matches the end of the DNA better, so the J call may be wrong. In germline, CDR1 is MGHDK, CDR2 SYGVNS. The CDR3 length is 14 residues.

A few counts support this clonotype. This sequence joins TRBV5-1 and TRBJ2-2; possible D gene TRBD1, 5 bases. The CDR3 sequence is 20 residues long. Per germline, CDR1 SGHRS and CDR2 YFSETQ. V dropped 2 bases and J dropped 1 base, with 24 bases sitting between them. This chain's CDR3 is CASSFPNKWEDRENTGELFF. The CDR3 nucleotides read TGCGCCAGCAGCTTTCCAAACAAATGGGAAGACAGAGAGAACACCGGGGAGCTGTTTTTT.

The chain employs TRBV12-3 or TRBV12-4 and TRBJ2-1; possible D gene TRBD1, 6 bases. This CDR3 contains 13 residues. V lost 10 bases and J lost 0, with 10 bases in between. The CDR3 sequence: CAIQGSSYNEQFF. The CDR3 DNA sequence: TGTGCCATCCAGGGGAGCTCCTACAATGAGCAGTTCTTC.

The J gene is TRBJ2-5, the V gene TRBV6-5; 7 bases are shared with TRBD1. V lost 3 bases, J lost 5 bases, and 9 bases stayed unmatched. The CDR3 totals 15 residues. Germline assignment: CDR1 MNHEY and CDR2 SVGAGI. The CDR3 here is CASSYYRTGPETQYF. As DNA, the CDR3 is TGTGCCAGCAGTTATTATCGGACAGGCCCGGAGACCCAGTACTTC.

This clonotype occurred a few times. The gene calls are TRBV5-1 and TRBJ2-1; D is possibly TRBD2 (6 bases). CDR1 is SGHRS and CDR2 is YFSETQ in the germline V gene. The CDR3 is 18 residues long. The V end was cut by 1 base, the J end by 8 bases, with 25 bases between. The CDR3, as DNA: TGCGCCAGCAGCTTGTACCTAGGAGGGAGACGCACCAACGATGAGCAGTTCTTC. Amino acid sequence: CASSLYLGGRRTNDEQFF.

The rearrangement uses TRBV6-6 and TRBJ2-5, with D perhaps being TRBD1 or TRBD2 (6 bases each). Per the germline V gene, CDR1 is MNHNY and CDR2 is SVGAGI (reference sequence). Trimming cost V 7 bases and J 4 bases, with 13 bases left between them. The CDR3 has 13 residues. The CDR3 loop reads CASKGGSRETQYF. CDR3 nucleotide sequence: TGTGCCAGCAAGGGGGGATCTAGAGAGACCCAGTACTTC.

This clonotype was seen a handful of times. The gene calls are TRBV24-1 and TRBJ2-1; D gene uncertain. V was shortened by 5 bases and J by 7 bases, with 11 bases between the two germline ends. CDR3 length: 13 amino acids. In germline, CDR1 is KGHDR, CDR2 SFDVKD. CDR3 in amino acids: CATSGSPRNEQFF. As DNA, the CDR3 is TGTGCCACCAGTGGTTCGCCCCGGAATGAGCAGTTCTTC.

This clonotype was observed a few times. The chain employs TRBV6-5 and TRBJ1-1; the D gene is possibly TRBD1 (5 bases). The CDR3 totals 13 residues. Trimming stripped 7 bases from V and 1 base from J, with 10 bases between. The germline V gene has CDR1 MNHEY and CDR2 SVGAGI. CDR3 coding DNA: TGTGCCAGCACCCTCGGACAGAACACTGAAGCTTTCTTT. Protein product: CASTLGQNTEAFF.

This clonotype was seen ten or more times. The rearrangement uses TRBV7-8 and TRBJ2-5; 7 nucleotides line up with TRBD2. V shed 2 bases, J shed 1 base, and the junction held 4 bases outside the gene matches. This CDR3 region has 15 residues. CDR1 is SGHVS and CDR2 is FQNEAQ in the germline V gene. In DNA, the CDR3 is TGTGCCAGCAGCTTACTTCTAGCGGCCCAAGAGACCCAGTACTTC. Translated: CASSLLLAAQETQYF. Variable domain in full (rest from reference TRBV7-8 and TRBJ2-5): GAGVSQSPRYKVAKRGQDVALRCDPISGHVSLFWYQQALGQGPEFLTYFQNEAQLDKSGLPSDRFFAERPEGSVSTLKIQRTQQEDSAVYLCASSLLLAAQETQYFGPGTRLLVL.

This rearrangement joins TRBV4-3 to TRBJ1-3; D remains ambiguous. V gave up 0 bases and J gave up 2 bases, with 11 bases separating them. The CDR3 spans 16 residues. From germline, CDR1 is LGHNA and CDR2 YSLEER. CDR3: CASSQELGITGNTIYF. The CDR3 nucleotides are TGCGCCAGCAGCCAAGAGCTGGGCATCACTGGAAACACCATATATTTT.

The V gene is TRBV6-5, the J gene TRBJ2-7; D possibly uses TRBD1 or TRBD2 (5 bases each). This CDR3 region has 15 residues. Per the germline V gene, CDR1 is MNHEY and CDR2 is SVGAGI. With 0 bases removed from V and 4 bases from J, the gap between germline ends came to 13 bases. In nucleotides, the CDR3 is TGTGCCAGCAGTTACTCTTGGGGGAGTGGGTACGAGCAGTACTTC. Translation gives CASSYSWGSGYEQYF.

This clonotype occurred many times. The V gene is TRBV28, the J gene TRBJ2-5; TRBD1 might be the D (6 bases). This CDR3 has 13 residues. Trimming left V 5 bases short and J 5 bases short, with 12 bases between. Germline CDR1 reads MDHEN; CDR2 reads SYDVKM. CDR3 bases: TGTGCCAGCAGTCCAGGGGTGAGGGAGACCCAGTACTTC. Translation gives CASSPGVRETQYF.